This T cell receptor beta chain was recorded in a study of shared clonotypes between healthy human individuals. Germline V gives CDR1 SGHTA, CDR2 FQGNSA. V was pared by 1 base and J by 3 bases, with 9 bases between. The CDR3 contains 14 residues. Study-level findings and limits: Only blood samples were collected, and tissue repertoires likely differ.

The assay was immunoSEQ multiplex PCR, and TCRdb's table has in-frame clones only and misses some. Of some 1,100,000 clones detected, about four fifths appear once; the ten largest clones hold about 0.52%. To note about this clone: Its antigen is unidentified. Distinct nucleotide sequences in the sample also encode this CDR3.

V is TRBV7-2 and J is TRBJ2-5; a possible D gene is TRBD2 (5 bases). The sample comprised memory CD4+ T cells from PBMCs. Subset defined: CD45RA-negative fraction. This clonotype was sampled from a man aged 18 to 35 in good health. Some clones in this sample may be carry-over from other donors' samples. CDR3 in amino acids: CASSLGPGEETQYF. The CDR3 DNA reads as TGTGCCAGCAGCTTAGGGCCCGGGGAAGAGACCCAGTACTTC.